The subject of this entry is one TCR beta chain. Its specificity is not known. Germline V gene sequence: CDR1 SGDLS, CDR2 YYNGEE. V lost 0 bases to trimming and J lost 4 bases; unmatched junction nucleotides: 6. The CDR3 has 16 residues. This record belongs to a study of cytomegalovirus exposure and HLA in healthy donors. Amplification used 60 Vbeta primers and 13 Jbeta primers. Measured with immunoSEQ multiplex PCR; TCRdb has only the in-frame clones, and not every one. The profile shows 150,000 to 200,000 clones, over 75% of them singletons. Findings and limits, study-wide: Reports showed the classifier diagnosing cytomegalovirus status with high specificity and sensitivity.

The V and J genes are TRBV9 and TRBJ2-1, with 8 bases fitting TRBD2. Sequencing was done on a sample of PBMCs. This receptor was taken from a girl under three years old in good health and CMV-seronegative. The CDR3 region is CASSVEEREPYNEQFF. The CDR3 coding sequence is TGTGCCAGCAGCGTAGAGGAGCGGGAGCCTTACAATGAGCAGTTCTTC.